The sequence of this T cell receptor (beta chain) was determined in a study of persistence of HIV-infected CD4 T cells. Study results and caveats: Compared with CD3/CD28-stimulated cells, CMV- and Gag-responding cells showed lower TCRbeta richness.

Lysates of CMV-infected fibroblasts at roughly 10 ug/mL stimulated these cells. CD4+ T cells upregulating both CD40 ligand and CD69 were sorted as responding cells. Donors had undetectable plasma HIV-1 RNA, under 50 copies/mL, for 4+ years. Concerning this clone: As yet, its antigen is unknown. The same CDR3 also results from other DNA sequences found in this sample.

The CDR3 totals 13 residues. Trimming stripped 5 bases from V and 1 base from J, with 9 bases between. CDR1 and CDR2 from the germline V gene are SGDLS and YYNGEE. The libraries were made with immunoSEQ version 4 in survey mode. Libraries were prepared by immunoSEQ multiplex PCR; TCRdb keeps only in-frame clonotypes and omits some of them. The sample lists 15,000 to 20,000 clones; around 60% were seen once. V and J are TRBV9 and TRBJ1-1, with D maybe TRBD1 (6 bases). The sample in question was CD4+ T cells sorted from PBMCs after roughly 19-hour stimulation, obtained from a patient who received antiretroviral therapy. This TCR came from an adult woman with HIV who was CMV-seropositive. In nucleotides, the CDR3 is TGTGCCAGCAGTTCACAGGGGAACACTGAAGCTTTCTTT. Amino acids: CASSSQGNTEAFF.